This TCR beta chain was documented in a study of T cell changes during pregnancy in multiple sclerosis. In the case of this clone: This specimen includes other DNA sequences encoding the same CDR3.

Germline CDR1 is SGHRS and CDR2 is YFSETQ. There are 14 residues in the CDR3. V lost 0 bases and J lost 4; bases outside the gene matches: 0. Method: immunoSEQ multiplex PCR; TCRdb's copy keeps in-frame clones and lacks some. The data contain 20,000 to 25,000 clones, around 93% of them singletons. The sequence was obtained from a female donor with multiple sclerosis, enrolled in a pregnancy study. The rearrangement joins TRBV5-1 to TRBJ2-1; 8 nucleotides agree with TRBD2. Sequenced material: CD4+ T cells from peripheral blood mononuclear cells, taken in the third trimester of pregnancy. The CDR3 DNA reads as TGCGCCAGCAGCTTGGGACTAGCGTACAATGAGCAGTTCTTC. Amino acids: CASSLGLAYNEQFF.